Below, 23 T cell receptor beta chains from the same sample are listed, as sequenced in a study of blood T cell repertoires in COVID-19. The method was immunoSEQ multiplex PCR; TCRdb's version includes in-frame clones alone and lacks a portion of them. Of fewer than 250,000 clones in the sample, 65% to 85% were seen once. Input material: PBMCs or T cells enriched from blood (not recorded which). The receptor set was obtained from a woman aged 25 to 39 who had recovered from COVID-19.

CDR3 sequence: CASSLMSRGMNTEAFF. In DNA, the CDR3 is TGTGCCAGCAGCTTAATGAGTCGGGGGATGAACACTGAAGCTTTCTTT. The chain recombines TRBV7-9 with TRBJ1-1; D is possibly TRBD1 (5 bases). This CDR3 is 16 amino acids long. V dropped 2 bases and J dropped 0 bases, with 13 bases sitting between them. CDR1 is SEHNR and CDR2 is FQNEAQ in the germline V gene (reference sequence).

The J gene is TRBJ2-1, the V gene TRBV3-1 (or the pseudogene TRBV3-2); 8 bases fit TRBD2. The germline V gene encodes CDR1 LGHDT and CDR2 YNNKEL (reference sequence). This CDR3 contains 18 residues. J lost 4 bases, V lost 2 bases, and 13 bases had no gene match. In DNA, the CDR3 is TGTGCCAGCAGCCAACCCCCGACTAGCGAGGAGATTTACAATGAGCAGTTCTTC. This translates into CASSQPPTSEEIYNEQFF.

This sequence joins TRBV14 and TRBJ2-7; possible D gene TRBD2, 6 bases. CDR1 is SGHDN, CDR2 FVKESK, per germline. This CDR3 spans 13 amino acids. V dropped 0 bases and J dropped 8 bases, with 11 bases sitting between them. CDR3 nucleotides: TGTGCCAGCAGCCAAGAATCGCGGGGAAAGCAGTACTTC. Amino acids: CASSQESRGKQYF. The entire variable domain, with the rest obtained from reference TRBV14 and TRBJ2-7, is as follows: EAGVTQFPSHSVIEKGQTVTLRCDPISGHDNLYWYRRVMGKEIKFLLHFVKESKQDESGMPNNRFLAERTGGTYSTLKVQPAELEDSGVYFCASSQESRGKQYFGPGTRLTVT.

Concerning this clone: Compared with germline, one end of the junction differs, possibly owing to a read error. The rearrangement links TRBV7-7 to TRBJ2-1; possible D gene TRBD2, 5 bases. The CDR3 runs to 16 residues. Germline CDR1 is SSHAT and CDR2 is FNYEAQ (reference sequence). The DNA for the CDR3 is TGTGCTAGCAGTCCGGAGGTACGTTTAGGAAACAATGAGCAGTTCTTC. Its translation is CASSPEVRLGNNEQFF.

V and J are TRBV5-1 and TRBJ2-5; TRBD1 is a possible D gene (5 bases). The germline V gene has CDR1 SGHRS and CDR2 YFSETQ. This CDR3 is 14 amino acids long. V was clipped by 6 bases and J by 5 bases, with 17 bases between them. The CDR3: CASKPRGAEETQYF. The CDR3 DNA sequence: TGCGCCAGCAAGCCAAGGGGCGCCGAGGAGACCCAGTACTTC.

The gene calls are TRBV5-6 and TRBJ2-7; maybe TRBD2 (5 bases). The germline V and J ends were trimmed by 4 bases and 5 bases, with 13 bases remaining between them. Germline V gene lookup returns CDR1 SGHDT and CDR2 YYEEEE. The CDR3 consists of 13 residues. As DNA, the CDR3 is TGTGCCAGCAGCCCCGGGATTCAACACGAGCAGTACGTC. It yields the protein CASSPGIQHEQYV.

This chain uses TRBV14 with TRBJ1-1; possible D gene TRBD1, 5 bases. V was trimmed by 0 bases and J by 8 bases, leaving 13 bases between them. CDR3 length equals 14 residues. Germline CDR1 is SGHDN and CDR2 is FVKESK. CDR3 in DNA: TGTGCCAGCAGCCAAGATTTCGGACACCTGGAAGCTTTCTTT. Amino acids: CASSQDFGHLEAFF.

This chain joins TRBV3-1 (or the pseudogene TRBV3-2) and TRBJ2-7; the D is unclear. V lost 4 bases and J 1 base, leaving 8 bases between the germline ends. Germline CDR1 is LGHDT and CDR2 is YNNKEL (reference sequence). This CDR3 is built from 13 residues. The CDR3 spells CASSPENSYEQYF. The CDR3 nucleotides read TGTGCCAGCAGCCCGGAGAATTCCTACGAGCAGTACTTC.

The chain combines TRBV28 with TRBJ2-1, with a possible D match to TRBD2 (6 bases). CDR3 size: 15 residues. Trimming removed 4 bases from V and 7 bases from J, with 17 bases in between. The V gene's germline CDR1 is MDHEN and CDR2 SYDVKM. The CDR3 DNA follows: TGTGCCAGCAGTTACCCGGGACTCCGTAAAAATGAGCAGTTCTTC. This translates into CASSYPGLRKNEQFF.

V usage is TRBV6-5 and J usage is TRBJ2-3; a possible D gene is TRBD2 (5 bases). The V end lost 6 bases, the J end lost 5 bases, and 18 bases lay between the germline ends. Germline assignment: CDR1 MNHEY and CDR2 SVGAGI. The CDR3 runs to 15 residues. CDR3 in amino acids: CASRSWGVQKDTQYF. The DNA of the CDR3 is TGTGCCAGCAGATCATGGGGAGTTCAAAAAGATACGCAGTATTTT.

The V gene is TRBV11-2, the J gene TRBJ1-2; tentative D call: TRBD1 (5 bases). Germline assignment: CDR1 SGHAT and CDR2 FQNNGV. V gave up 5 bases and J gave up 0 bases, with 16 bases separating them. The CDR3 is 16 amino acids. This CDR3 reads CASSPIRRTPNYGYTF. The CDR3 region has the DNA TGTGCCAGCAGCCCCATCCGGCGGACACCTAACTATGGCTACACCTTC. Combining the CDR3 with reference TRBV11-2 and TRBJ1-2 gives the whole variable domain EAGVAQSPRYKIIEKRQSVAFWCNPISGHATLYWYQQILGQGPKLLIQFQNNGVVDDSQLPKDRFSAERLKGVDSTLKIQPAKLEDSAVYLCASSPIRRTPNYGYTFGSGTRLTVV.

CDR3 coding DNA: TGTGCCAGCAGCCAAGCCGGGACTCCAGACTATGGCTACACCTTC. Amino acids: CASSQAGTPDYGYTF. The chain has TRBV4-2 and TRBJ1-2; D possibly corresponds to TRBD1 (5 bases). Germline assignment: CDR1 LGHNA and CDR2 YNFKEQ. Deletions cut 1 base from V and 3 bases from J, with 12 bases between. The CDR3 extends over 15 amino acids.

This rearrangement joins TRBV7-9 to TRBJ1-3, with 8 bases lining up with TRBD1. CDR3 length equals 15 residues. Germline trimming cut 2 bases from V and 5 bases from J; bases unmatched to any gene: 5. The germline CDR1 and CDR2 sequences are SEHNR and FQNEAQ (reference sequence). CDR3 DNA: TGTGCCAGCAGCTTACGACAGGGGACAAGAAACACCATATATTTT. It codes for CASSLRQGTRNTIYF. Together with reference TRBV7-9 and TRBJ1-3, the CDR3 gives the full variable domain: DTGVSQNPRHKITKRGQNVTFRCDPISEHNRLYWYRQTLGQGPEFLTYFQNEAQLEKSRLLSDRFSAERPKGSFSTLEIQRTEQGDSAMYLCASSLRQGTRNTIYFGEGSWLTVV.

The CDR3 here is CASSLEPGKNTEAFF. Written as DNA, the CDR3 is TGTGCCAGCAGCTTAGAGCCGGGGAAGAACACTGAAGCTTTCTTT. This chain uses TRBV7-6 with TRBJ1-1, with D uncertain. V was pared by 1 base and J by 1 base, with 10 bases between. Germline V gene lookup returns CDR1 SGHVS and CDR2 FNYEAQ. This CDR3 is 15 amino acids long.

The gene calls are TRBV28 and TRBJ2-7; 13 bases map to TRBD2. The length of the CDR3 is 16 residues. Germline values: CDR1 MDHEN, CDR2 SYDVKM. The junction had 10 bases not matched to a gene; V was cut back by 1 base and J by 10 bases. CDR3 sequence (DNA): TGTGCCAGCAGTTTATTGCCCGGGACTAGCGGGAACTTCCAGTACTTC. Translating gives CASSLLPGTSGNFQYF.

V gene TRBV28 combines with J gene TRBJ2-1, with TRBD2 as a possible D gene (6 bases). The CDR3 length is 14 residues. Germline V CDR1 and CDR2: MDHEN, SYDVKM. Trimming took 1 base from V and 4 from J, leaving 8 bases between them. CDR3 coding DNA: TGTGCCAGCAGTTTATCCGCGGGGTACAATGAGCAGTTCTTC. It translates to CASSLSAGYNEQFF. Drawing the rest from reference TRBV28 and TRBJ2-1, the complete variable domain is DVKVTQSSRYLVKRTGEKVFLECVQDMDHENMFWYRQDPGLGLRLIYFSYDVKMKEKGDIPEGYSVSREKKERFSLILESASTNQTSMYLCASSLSAGYNEQFFGPGTRLTVL.

The CDR3: CASSERGGASTDTQYF. CDR3 DNA: TGTGCCAGCAGTGAAAGGGGGGGCGCTAGCACAGATACGCAGTATTTT. The chain carries TRBV25-1 and TRBJ2-3; a possible D gene is TRBD2 (7 bases). V gave up 2 bases and J gave up 0 bases, with 12 bases separating them. The CDR3 contains 16 residues. Per the germline V gene, CDR1 is MGHDK and CDR2 is SYGVNS.

In DNA form, the CDR3 reads TGTGCCAGCAGAAGGGACAGTCGTAATGAAAAACTGTTTTTT. It yields the protein CASRRDSRNEKLFF. The rearrangement links TRBV7-2 to TRBJ1-4; 7 positions agree with TRBD1. The ends lost 6 bases at V and 4 bases at J; junction bases unmatched: 5. CDR1 and CDR2 (germline): SGHTA, FQGNSA. The CDR3 loop spans 14 amino acids.

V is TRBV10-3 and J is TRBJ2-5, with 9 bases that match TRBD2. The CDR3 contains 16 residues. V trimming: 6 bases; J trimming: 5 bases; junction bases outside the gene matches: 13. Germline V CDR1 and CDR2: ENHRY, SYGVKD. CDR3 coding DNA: TGTGCCATCAGATCGGTGGGCGGGGGGGCGGCTGAGACCCAGTACTTC. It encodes CAIRSVGGGAAETQYF.

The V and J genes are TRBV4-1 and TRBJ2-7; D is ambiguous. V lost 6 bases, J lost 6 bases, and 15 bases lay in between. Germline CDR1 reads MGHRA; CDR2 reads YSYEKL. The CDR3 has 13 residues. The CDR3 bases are TGCGCCAGCAGGGCACCTGAACGGGTCGAGCAGTACTTC. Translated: CASRAPERVEQYF.

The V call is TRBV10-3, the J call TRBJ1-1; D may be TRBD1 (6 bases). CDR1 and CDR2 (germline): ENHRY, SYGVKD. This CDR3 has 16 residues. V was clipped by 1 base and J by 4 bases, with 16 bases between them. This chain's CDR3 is CAISEWVGGRSTEAFF. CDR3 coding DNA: TGTGCCATCAGTGAGTGGGTCGGGGGGCGAAGCACTGAAGCTTTCTTT.

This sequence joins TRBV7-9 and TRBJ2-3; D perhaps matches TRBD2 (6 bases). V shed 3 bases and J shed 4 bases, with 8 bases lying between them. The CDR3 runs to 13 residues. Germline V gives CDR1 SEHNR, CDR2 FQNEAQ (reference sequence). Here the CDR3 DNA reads TGTGCCAGCAGCTTTCCGGGGGCAGATACGCAGTATTTT. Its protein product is CASSFPGADTQYF.

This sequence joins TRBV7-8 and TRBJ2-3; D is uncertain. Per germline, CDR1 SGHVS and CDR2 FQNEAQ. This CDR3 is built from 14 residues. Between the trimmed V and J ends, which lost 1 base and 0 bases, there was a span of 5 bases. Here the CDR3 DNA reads TGTGCCAGCAGCTTAGTTCTTAGCACAGATACGCAGTATTTT. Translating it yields CASSLVLSTDTQYF.